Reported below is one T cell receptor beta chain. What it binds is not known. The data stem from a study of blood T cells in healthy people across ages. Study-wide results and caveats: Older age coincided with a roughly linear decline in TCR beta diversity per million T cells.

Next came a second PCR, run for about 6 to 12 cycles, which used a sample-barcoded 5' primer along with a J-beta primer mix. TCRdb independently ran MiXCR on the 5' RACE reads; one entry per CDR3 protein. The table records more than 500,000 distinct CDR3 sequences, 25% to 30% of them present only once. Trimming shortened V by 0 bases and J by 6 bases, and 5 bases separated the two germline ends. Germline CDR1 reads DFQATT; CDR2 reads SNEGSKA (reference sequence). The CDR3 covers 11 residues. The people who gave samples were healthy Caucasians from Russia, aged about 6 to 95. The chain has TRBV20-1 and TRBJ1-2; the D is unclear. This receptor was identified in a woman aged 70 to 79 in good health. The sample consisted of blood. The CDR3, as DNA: TGCAGTGCTAGAGATCTAAATGGCTACACCTTC. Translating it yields CSARDLNGYTF.